Below, 21 T cell receptor beta chains from the same sample are listed, as sequenced in a study of cytomegalovirus exposure and HLA in healthy donors. TCRdb's copy holds only in-frame clones and misses some; the assay was immunoSEQ multiplex PCR. The sample yields about 110,000 clones, roughly 89% seen once. The sample comprised PBMCs. These receptors were collected from a woman aged 18-29 years in good health and CMV-seronegative.

The chain uses TRBV28 and TRBJ1-5; D is ambiguous. The CDR3 totals 18 residues. Germline CDR1 reads MDHEN; CDR2 reads SYDVKM. Trimming stripped 3 bases from V and 1 base from J, with 19 bases between. The CDR3 region has the DNA TGTGCCAGCAGTTTCCCGGGATCTATCCACTGGAGCAATCAGCCCCAGCATTTT. Translating gives CASSFPGSIHWSNQPQHF.

The V and J genes are TRBV5-4 and TRBJ2-7, with 11 bases fitting TRBD2. The trim removed 3 bases at V and 4 bases at J, leaving 9 bases unmatched. CDR1 is SGHNT and CDR2 is YYREEE in the germline V gene (reference sequence). This CDR3 has 16 residues. In nucleotides, the CDR3 is TGTGCCAGCAGCTCCAAACTAGCGGGAGTTCGGTACGAGCAGTACTTC. This codes for CASSSKLAGVRYEQYF. Drawing the rest from reference TRBV5-4 and TRBJ2-7, the complete variable domain is ETGVTQSPTHLIKTRGQQVTLRCSSQSGHNTVSWYQQALGQGPQFIFQYYREEENGRGNFPPRFSGLQFPNYSSELNVNALELDDSALYLCASSSKLAGVRYEQYFGPGTRLTVT.

J is TRBJ1-1 and V is TRBV6-5; D gene unclear. The CDR3 runs 13 residues. Trimming took 5 bases from V and 4 from J, leaving 11 bases between them. Per the germline V gene, CDR1 is MNHEY and CDR2 is SVGAGI. The CDR3 DNA reads TGTGCCAGCAGTACCCTTTTCGGCACTGAAGCTTTCTTT. This codes for CASSTLFGTEAFF.

The V gene is TRBV11-2, the J gene TRBJ2-5; 11 bases fit TRBD1. Germline-derived CDR1 and CDR2 are SGHAT and FQNNGV. J gave up 4 bases and V 4 bases, and 2 bases lay outside the gene matches. CDR3 length: 14 amino acids. CDR3 in amino acids: CASSSDRGRETQYF. CDR3 nucleotide sequence: TGTGCCAGCAGCTCGGACAGGGGGCGAGAGACCCAGTACTTC.

The chain is built from TRBV6-1 and TRBJ1-2, with D perhaps matching TRBD1 (6 bases). The CDR3 sequence is 14 residues long. Trimming removed 2 bases at V and 10 bases at J, with 17 bases between. Germline V gene data show CDR1 as MNHNS and CDR2 as SASEGT. CDR3 in DNA: TGTGCCAGCAGTGAAACGGGGCAGGGGAAAGACTACACCTTC. It codes for CASSETGQGKDYTF.

This clone was seen more than once but under ten times. The V gene is TRBV30, the J gene TRBJ2-7; maybe TRBD2 (6 bases). Germline assignment: CDR1 GTSNPN and CDR2 SVGIG (reference sequence). The CDR3 extends over 11 amino acids. V shed 7 bases and J shed 3 bases, with 10 bases lying between them. The CDR3 sequence is CAYRGSYEQYF. The CDR3 DNA is TGTGCCTACCGGGGGAGCTACGAGCAGTACTTC.

The gene calls are TRBV9 and TRBJ2-7; 7 bases agree with TRBD2. CDR3 length: 13 residues. V shed 0 bases and J 6 bases; nucleotides not matched to a gene: 3. Germline V gene data show CDR1 as SGDLS and CDR2 as YYNGEE. DNA for the CDR3: TGTGCCAGCAGCGTAGAGGGAGGGCGCGAGCAGTACTTC. It specifies CASSVEGGREQYF.

The chain recombines TRBV25-1 with TRBJ2-1; TRBD2 is a possible D gene (5 bases). The CDR3 totals 11 residues. V lost 8 bases and J 7 bases, leaving 9 bases between the germline ends. Germline V lookup: CDR1 MGHDK, CDR2 SYGVNS. The CDR3 sequence is CASSPGNEQFF. CDR3 sequence (DNA): TGTGCCAGCTCACCGGGGAATGAGCAGTTCTTC. Drawing the rest from reference TRBV25-1 and TRBJ2-1, the complete variable domain is EADIYQTPRYLVIGTGKKITLECSQTMGHDKMYWYQQDPGMELHLIHYSYGVNSTEKGDLSSESTVSRIRTEHFPLTLESARPSHTSQYLCASSPGNEQFFGPGTRLTVL.

The chain couples TRBV7-9 to TRBJ2-2; tentative D call: TRBD2 (6 bases). The CDR3 is made up of 15 amino acids. In germline, CDR1 is SEHNR, CDR2 FQNEAQ (reference sequence). The germline V and J ends were trimmed by 1 base and 5 bases, with 11 bases remaining between them. This CDR3 reads CASSLGGTRTGELFF. CDR3 nucleotides: TGTGCCAGCAGCTTAGGCGGGACGCGGACCGGGGAGCTGTTTTTT.

V usage is TRBV30 and J usage is TRBJ1-2; tentative D call: TRBD1 (5 bases). The CDR3 spans 12 residues. Trimming pared 1 base from V and 6 bases from J, leaving 9 bases between. CDR1 is GTSNPN and CDR2 is SVGIG in the germline V gene (reference sequence). Written as DNA, the CDR3 is TGTGCCTGGAGTGCCCAGGGCGATGGCTACACCTTC. Protein: CAWSAQGDGYTF.

CDR3 residues: CSAGTGESQPQHF. CDR3 nucleotides: TGCAGCGCAGGGACAGGTGAAAGTCAGCCCCAGCATTTT. This chain joins TRBV29-1 and TRBJ1-5; 8 nucleotides align to TRBD1. The V and J ends lost 7 bases and 6 bases, in that order; junction bases with no gene match: 8. The CDR3 runs 13 residues. CDR1 SQVTM and CDR2 ANQGSEA come from the germline V gene.

Comments on this clone: One end of the junction does not line up with germline, which may come from a read error. The V gene is TRBV6-5, the J gene TRBJ1-1; perhaps TRBD1 as D (6 bases). This CDR3 is built from 15 residues. Looked up from germline, CDR1 is MNHEY and CDR2 is SVGAGI. The CDR3 protein is CASSYFLGRGADAFF. Here the CDR3 DNA reads TGTGCCAGCAGTTACTTCCTCGGACGGGGGGCTGATGCTTTCTTT.

This chain links TRBV19 with TRBJ1-2, with D perhaps matching TRBD1 (6 bases). The CDR3 runs 13 residues. CDR1 LNHDA and CDR2 SQIVND come from the germline V gene (reference sequence). The V end lost 5 bases, the J end lost 4 bases, and 11 bases lay between the germline ends. The CDR3 is CASSPRTVYGYTF. CDR3 nucleotide sequence: TGTGCCAGTAGTCCCCGGACAGTCTATGGCTACACCTTC.

The chain joins TRBV9 to TRBJ1-2; 8 bases fit TRBD1. CDR1 and CDR2 from the germline V gene are SGDLS and YYNGEE. The CDR3 loop spans 15 amino acids. V was pared by 2 bases and J by 7 bases, with 10 bases of the junction left unmatched. In DNA form, the CDR3 reads TGTGCCAGCAGCGTGACAGGGGTTCCCCCGAGTGGCTACACCTTC. Translated, it gives CASSVTGVPPSGYTF.

The V call is TRBV2, the J call TRBJ1-4; unclear D gene. CDR3 size: 12 residues. CDR1 is SNHLY, CDR2 FYNNEI, per germline. Trimming removed 10 bases at V and 8 bases at J, with 14 bases between. CDR3 region: CATDRENEKLFF. The CDR3 nucleotides are TGTGCCACCGACCGGGAAAACGAAAAACTGTTTTTT.

This clone was picked up one time. This chain links TRBV29-1 with TRBJ1-1, with D unclear. V shed 6 bases and J shed 11 bases, with 19 bases lying between them. The CDR3 extends over 12 amino acids. The germline CDR1 and CDR2 sequences are SQVTM and ANQGSEA. CDR3 sequence reads: CSVVRTGGWAFF. CDR3 in DNA: TGCAGCGTGGTCAGGACCGGAGGATGGGCTTTCTTT.

The J gene is TRBJ2-1, the V gene TRBV7-3, with a tentative D call TRBD2 (6 bases). With 0 bases removed from V and 0 bases from J, the gap between germline ends came to 9 bases. CDR3 size: 16 residues. Looked up from germline, CDR1 is SGHTA and CDR2 is FQGTGA. The CDR3 loop is CASSLTAGRSYNEQFF. The CDR3 DNA sequence: TGTGCCAGCAGCTTAACGGCGGGGCGCTCCTACAATGAGCAGTTCTTC. Based on the CDR3 plus reference TRBV7-3 and TRBJ2-1, the full variable domain is GAGVSQTPSNKVTEKGKYVELRCDPISGHTALYWYRQSLGQGPEFLIYFQGTGAADDSGLPNDRFFAVRPEGSVSTLKIQRTERGDSAVYLCASSLTAGRSYNEQFFGPGTRLTVL.

DNA of the CDR3: TGCGCCAGCAGTTACAGAACTGGCGCTGAAGCTTTCTTT. This gives the protein CASSYRTGAEAFF. The V gene is TRBV10-1, the J gene TRBJ1-1; no clear D gene. CDR3 length equals 13 residues. V gave up 5 bases and J gave up 6 bases, with 13 bases separating them. CDR1 and CDR2 (germline): WNHNN, SYGVQD (reference sequence).

V is TRBV5-1 and J is TRBJ1-2; 9 bases are a match to TRBD1. V trimming: 2 bases; J trimming: 2 bases; junction bases outside the gene matches: 7. CDR3 length equals 16 residues. Germline V lookup: CDR1 SGHRS, CDR2 YFSETQ. CDR3 residues: CASSFRWTGENYGYTF. As DNA, the CDR3 is TGCGCCAGCAGCTTTCGCTGGACAGGGGAAAACTATGGCTACACCTTC.

This clone occurred once. The chain recombines TRBV30 with TRBJ2-1; 9 nucleotides align to TRBD1. The germline CDR1 and CDR2 sequences are GTSNPN and SVGIG (reference sequence). This CDR3 is 15 amino acids long. Trimming removed 3 bases from V and 2 bases from J; junction bases left unmatched: 5. The CDR3 sequence: CAWRRDRVTYNEQFF. CDR3 nucleotide sequence: TGTGCCTGGAGGCGGGACAGGGTTACCTACAATGAGCAGTTCTTC.

The chain employs TRBV28 and TRBJ2-7; D may be TRBD2 (5 bases). Germline CDR1 and CDR2: MDHEN and SYDVKM. Trimming removed 3 bases at V and 0 bases at J, with 12 bases between. The CDR3 is 15 residues long. This CDR3 reads CASSFAAGYSYEQYF. For the CDR3, the DNA is TGTGCCAGCAGTTTCGCCGCGGGCTACTCCTACGAGCAGTACTTC. Filled out from reference TRBV28 and TRBJ2-7, the complete variable domain reads DVKVTQSSRYLVKRTGEKVFLECVQDMDHENMFWYRQDPGLGLRLIYFSYDVKMKEKGDIPEGYSVSREKKERFSLILESASTNQTSMYLCASSFAAGYSYEQYFGPGTRLTVT.